This T cell receptor (beta chain) was found in a study of T and B cells in COVID-19 patients. Study as a whole: The recovered patients had mostly mild to moderate COVID-19 with outpatient management.

Trimming took off 5 bases at V and 0 bases at J, with 10 bases between the two ends. The CDR3 runs to 15 residues. Germline V gene lookup returns CDR1 SGHTA and CDR2 FQGNSA. TRB was amplified from around 230-520 ng of blood genomic DNA. To note about this clonotype: Its target is unknown.

Study-wide findings and caveats: At recovery TRB diversity and richness exceeded healthy donors, after highly clonal active COVID-19 repertoires. Patients with COVID-19 reportedly showed strongly skewed T cell receptor beta variable and joining gene usage.

BIOMED2 TRB-A/B primer pools were used in multiplex TRB PCR. Using its own MiXCR run on the multiplex PCR reads, TCRdb lists one record per CDR3 protein. The sample includes 23,000 or so distinct CDR3 sequences, under 35% of them seen just once. This rearrangement joins TRBV7-2 to TRBJ2-2; possibly TRBD1 or TRBD2 for D (5 bases each). This sequence was found in a human donor who had recovered from COVID-19. The sequenced sample consisted of blood. This chain's CDR3 is CASSPRGPNTGELFF. CDR3 nucleotides: TGTGCCAGCAGCCCCCGGGGCCCGAACACCGGGGAGCTGTTTTTT.